Following are 18 T cell receptor beta chains from one sample sequenced in a study of blood T cells in healthy people across ages. The second PCR ran roughly 7 to 11 cycles with a sample-barcoded 5' primer and J-beta primers. TCRdb re-called the 5' RACE reads with MiXCR, one entry per CDR3 protein. The table includes hundreds of thousands of distinct CDR3 sequences, 46% detected once. The sample consisted of blood. Receptors originate from a man aged 80 or over in good health.

The chain combines TRBV5-1 with TRBJ2-5; the D gene is possibly TRBD1 (5 bases). The germline CDR1 and CDR2 sequences are SGHRS and YFSETQ. V was clipped by 4 bases and J by 4 bases, with 11 bases between them. The CDR3 is 13 residues long. CDR3 bases: TGCGCCAGCAGCGGGGCTCCTCGAGAGACCCAGTACTTC. Residues: CASSGAPRETQYF. Together with reference TRBV5-1 and TRBJ2-5, the CDR3 gives the full variable domain: KAGVTQTPRYLIKTRGQQVTLSCSPISGHRSVSWYQQTPGQGLQFLFEYFSETQRNKGNFPGRFSGRQFSNSRSEMNVSTLELGDSALYLCASSGAPRETQYFGPGTRLLVL.

This clonotype has ten or more counts. The genes are TRBV7-9 and TRBJ2-3; 12 nucleotides align to TRBD1. Germline V gene data show CDR1 as SEHNR and CDR2 as FQNEAQ (reference sequence). J was trimmed by 4 bases and V by 3 bases; bases with no gene match: 5. CDR3 length equals 16 residues. The CDR3 region has the DNA TGTGCCAGCAGCTTTCCGGGACAGGGGGCGGCAGATACGCAGTATTTT. Its protein product is CASSFPGQGAADTQYF.

The chain joins TRBV11-2 to TRBJ2-7; D ambiguous. The J call may not be correct, given that the DNA end is closer to TRBJ2-5. The CDR3 is 15 amino acids. Germline CDR1 SGHAT, CDR2 FQNNGV. The CDR3 sequence is CASSLEVAVGETQYF. The CDR3 nucleotides are TGTGCCAGCAGCTTAGAGGTAGCTGTAGGGGAGACCCAGTACTTC.

The genes are TRBV24-1 and TRBJ2-2, with TRBD1 identical over 7 bases. Per the germline V gene, CDR1 is KGHDR and CDR2 is SFDVKD. The CDR3 covers 15 residues. The V and J ends lost 2 bases and 6 bases, in that order; junction bases with no gene match: 5. In DNA form, the CDR3 reads TGTGCCACCAGTGATTCACAGGGGAGAGCCGGGGAGCTGTTTTTT. It is translated as CATSDSQGRAGELFF.

This clonotype occurred a few times. V gene TRBV7-2 combines with J gene TRBJ2-1, with unresolved D. The CDR3 sequence is 15 residues long. CDR1 SGHTA and CDR2 FQGNSA come from the germline V gene. Trimming shortened V by 4 bases and J by 2 bases, and 12 bases separated the two germline ends. In DNA form, the CDR3 reads TGTGCCAGCAGCTGGCTGATTGGGGCCTACAATGAGCAGTTCTTC. Residues: CASSWLIGAYNEQFF.

This clonotype was observed once. This sequence joins TRBV5-1 and TRBJ2-5; tentative D call: TRBD1 (6 bases). This CDR3 comprises 13 residues. Germline V gives CDR1 SGHRS, CDR2 YFSETQ. Trimming took off 10 bases at V and 2 bases at J, with 15 bases between the two ends. CDR3 in amino acids: CAGTRGSQETQYF. The CDR3 DNA sequence: TGCGCCGGCACCAGGGGAAGTCAAGAGACCCAGTACTTC.

This chain joins TRBV29-1 and TRBJ1-2; D is unclear. Germline loops: CDR1 SQVTM, CDR2 ANQGSEA. The germline V and J ends were trimmed by 5 bases and 1 base, with 5 bases remaining between them. CDR3 length equals 11 residues. CDR3 residues: CSVSYNYGYTF. The CDR3 bases are TGCAGCGTTTCCTATAACTATGGCTACACCTTC.

This clonotype was counted only a few times. The rearrangement links TRBV21-1 to TRBJ2-7; whether TRBD1, the table's D call, matches the DNA was not checked. TRBV21-1 is designated a pseudogene. The CDR3 length is 17 residues. The CDR3 coding sequence is TGTGCCAGCAGCAGGGGAGGGGGCGGAATCCCCACCTACGAGCAGTACTTC. Protein: CASSRGGGGIPTYEQYF.

With regard to this clonotype: Just one base apart from a much larger clone, this may be a read error. V is TRBV7-9 and J is TRBJ1-2; TRBD1 matches at 8 bases. Germline V gene lookup returns CDR1 SEHNR and CDR2 FQNEAQ (reference sequence). V dropped 5 bases and J dropped 7; count of bases not matched to a gene: 12. CDR3 size: 15 residues. CDR3 amino acids: CASSGMLQGGGGYTF. The DNA of the CDR3 is TGTGCCAGCAGCGGAATGTTACAGGGGGGAGGTGGCTACACCTTC.

The chain couples TRBV29-1 to TRBJ2-7, with D perhaps TRBD1 (6 bases). Trimming removed 5 bases from V and 0 bases from J, with 11 bases in between. From germline, CDR1 is SQVTM and CDR2 ANQGSEA. The CDR3 is 13 residues long. CDR3 protein: CSVRDTTSYEQYF. The CDR3 DNA is TGCAGCGTTCGGGACACCACCTCCTACGAGCAGTACTTC.

The chain uses TRBV30 and TRBJ1-1; D possibly corresponds to TRBD1 (6 bases). This CDR3 has 15 amino acids. The V end was cut by 0 bases, the J end by 1 base, with 12 bases between. Germline V gene lookup returns CDR1 GTSNPN and CDR2 SVGIG (reference sequence). The CDR3 DNA is TGTGCCTGGAGTGTTTTTCGGACAGCGAACACTGAAGCTTTCTTT. Protein product: CAWSVFRTANTEAFF.

This clonotype was picked up a small number of times. J is TRBJ2-3 and V is TRBV13; D is ambiguous. Germline V lookup: CDR1 PRHDT, CDR2 FYEKMQ (reference sequence). This CDR3 comprises 15 residues. V lost 5 bases and J 4 bases, leaving 16 bases between the germline ends. CDR3 region: CASSPPALTPDTQYF. In DNA, the CDR3 is TGTGCCAGCAGCCCCCCCGCCCTCACCCCAGATACGCAGTATTTT. Complete variable domain (other parts from reference TRBV13 and TRBJ2-3): AAGVIQSPRHLIKEKRETATLKCYPIPRHDTVYWYQQGPGQDPQFLISFYEKMQSDKGSIPDRFSAQQFSDYHSELNMSSLELGDSALYFCASSPPALTPDTQYFGPGTRLTVL.

J is TRBJ2-1 and V is TRBV6-6; 10 positions agree with TRBD1. The CDR3 has 16 amino acids. CDR1 is MNHNY and CDR2 is SVGAGI in the germline V gene (reference sequence). J lost 9 bases, V lost 0 bases, and 8 bases had no gene match. CDR3 bases: TGTGCCAGCAGTTACTCAGCGGGACAGGGGATCGGTGAGCAGTTCTTC. It yields the protein CASSYSAGQGIGEQFF.

The sample holds a few counts of this clonotype. The V gene is TRBV20-1, the J gene TRBJ2-5; D uncertain. The CDR3 length is 10 residues. Germline loops: CDR1 DFQATT, CDR2 SNEGSKA (reference sequence). V lost 3 bases to trimming and J lost 6 bases, with 5 bases between them. CDR3 sequence reads: CSASNKTQYF. The CDR3 DNA is TGCAGTGCTAGTAATAAGACCCAGTACTTC.

The rearrangement links TRBV7-3 to TRBJ2-3, with D perhaps being TRBD1 or TRBD2 (5 bases each). The germline V gene encodes CDR1 SGHTA and CDR2 FQGTGA. V was clipped by 5 bases and J by 1 base, with 13 bases between them. This CDR3 contains 15 residues. The CDR3 protein is CASSTGTYRTDTQYF. For the CDR3, the DNA is TGTGCCAGCAGCACCGGGACCTACCGCACAGATACGCAGTATTTT. The entire variable domain, with the rest obtained from reference TRBV7-3 and TRBJ2-3, is as follows: GAGVSQTPSNKVTEKGKYVELRCDPISGHTALYWYRQSLGQGPEFLIYFQGTGAADDSGLPNDRFFAVRPEGSVSTLKIQRTERGDSAVYLCASSTGTYRTDTQYFGPGTRLTVL.

The gene calls are TRBV7-9 and TRBJ2-6; D remains unclear. There are 14 residues in the CDR3. CDR1 SEHNR and CDR2 FQNEAQ come from the germline V gene (reference sequence). The V end lost 5 bases, the J end lost 4 bases, and 9 bases lay between the germline ends. The CDR3: CASSLTTGANVLTF. The CDR3 DNA sequence: TGTGCCAGCAGCCTAACGACGGGGGCCAACGTCCTGACTTTC.

This clonotype was detected once. This clone may be a read error of a much larger clone one base away. The CDR3 DNA follows: TGTGCCAGCGGCCGTCCCGCGGGGGCCTACGAGCAGTACTTC. Amino acids: CASGRPAGAYEQYF. The chain couples TRBV28 to TRBJ2-7, with 7 nucleotides matching TRBD2. J was trimmed by 2 bases and V by 8 bases; bases with no gene match: 9. CDR1 MDHEN and CDR2 SYDVKM come from the germline V gene. The CDR3 extends over 14 amino acids.

This clonotype was counted once. This may arise from a read error, as a much more abundant clone is one base away. The chain recombines TRBV27 with TRBJ2-6, with D perhaps assigned TRBD1 or TRBD2 (5 bases each). This CDR3 is 17 amino acids long. The ends were cut back, 5 bases at V and 0 bases at J, with 14 bases in the middle. CDR1 and CDR2 (germline): MNHEY, SMNVEV (reference sequence). DNA of the CDR3: TGTGCCAGCAGTCCAGAGGGACCGCACTCTGGGGCCAACGTCCTGACTTTC. This gives the protein CASSPEGPHSGANVLTF.